The source of this T cell receptor beta chain is a study of cytomegalovirus exposure and HLA in healthy donors. In regard to this clone: Its antigen is still unknown.

General observations from the study: High specificity and sensitivity for cytomegalovirus status were reported for the classifier.

It was the approximately 130-subject validation cohort, separate from the approximately 700-subject first cohort, to which the donors belonged. This CDR3 is built from 16 residues. V lost 7 bases, J lost 2 bases, and 10 bases stayed unmatched. The V gene's germline CDR1 is MNHEY and CDR2 SMNVEV (reference sequence). Sequencing used immunoSEQ multiplex PCR; TCRdb keeps in-frame clones, though not all of them. This table holds 97,000 or so clones, roughly 87% found once. The sequencing sample was made of PBMCs. The rearrangement joins TRBV27 to TRBJ2-2; 7 nucleotides align to TRBD1. This clonotype was obtained from a man between 18 and 35 years old in good health and CMV-seropositive. The DNA for the CDR3 is TGTGCCAGCACGGGCTCCAGGGGGACAAACACCGGGGAGCTGTTTTTT. Amino acids: CASTGSRGTNTGELFF.